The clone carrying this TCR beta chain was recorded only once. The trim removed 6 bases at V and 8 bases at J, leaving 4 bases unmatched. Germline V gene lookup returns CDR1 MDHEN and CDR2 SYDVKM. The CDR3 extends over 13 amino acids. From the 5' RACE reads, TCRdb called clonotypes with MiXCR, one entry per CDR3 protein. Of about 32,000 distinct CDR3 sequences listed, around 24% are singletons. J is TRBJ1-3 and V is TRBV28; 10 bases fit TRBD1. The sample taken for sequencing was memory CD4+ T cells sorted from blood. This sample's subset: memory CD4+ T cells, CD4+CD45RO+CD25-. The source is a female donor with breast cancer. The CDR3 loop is CASRGTGVYTIYF. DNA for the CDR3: TGTGCCAGCAGGGGGACAGGGGTGTACACCATATATTTT.